The clone carrying this T cell receptor beta chain showed up many times. Its antigen is not identified. This entry belongs to a study of regulatory T cells in long-lasting Graves disease. The wider study: Those Graves' patients who were newly diagnosed had been on antithyroid drugs under 3 months. Whole-study findings and limits: Between persistent patients, about 2,500 public clonotypes were shared, exceeding the 900 to 1,000 shared between new patients.

Sample time point: newly diagnosed GD, antithyroid drugs for less than 3 months. Generation of the TCR library employed RNA extracted from PBMCs. Arm-PCR of CDR3 regions and iRepertoire HTBI primers were used to build TCR beta libraries. MiXCR, applied by TCRdb to the multiplex PCR reads, yields one record per CDR3 protein. The data show fewer than 450,000 distinct CDR3 sequences, roughly 15% seen once. Germline CDR1 reads SNHLY; CDR2 reads FYNNEI. With 0 bases removed from V and 5 bases from J, the gap between germline ends came to 13 bases. CDR3 length: 15 amino acids. The same specimen was also included in a second study, on T cells in Graves' hyperthyroidism and ophthalmopathy. That source reports: Uncontrolled infection, other autoimmune disease, pregnancy or lactation barred patients from enrollment.

This chain uses TRBV2 with TRBJ2-5; D is unclear. The origin of this receptor is a woman between 35 and 50 years old with Graves disease. The specimen was peripheral blood mononuclear cells (PBMCs), collected at new diagnosis, from a patient treated with antithyroid drugs. The CDR3 loop reads CASSEAGVSWETQYF. The CDR3 region has the DNA TGTGCCAGCAGTGAAGCGGGTGTTAGCTGGGAGACCCAGTACTTC.